This T cell receptor beta chain was captured by sequencing in a study of blood T cell repertoires in COVID-19. Background on the study: Sources were T cells, B-cell-depleted T cells, or PBMCs; the material itself was cDNA or gDNA.

V lost 1 base and J 5 bases, leaving 10 bases between the germline ends. Germline V gene data show CDR1 as SGHAT and CDR2 as FQNNGV. There are 14 residues in the CDR3. Method: immunoSEQ multiplex PCR; TCRdb's copy keeps in-frame clones and lacks some. Of 200,000 to 250,000 clones detected, just under 90% appear once; the ten largest clones hold roughly 3%. Enrolled during active infection, Seattle patients were then followed longitudinally. The chain recombines TRBV11-2 with TRBJ2-3; D uncertain. This sequence was found in a man between 25 and 39 years old with COVID-19, enrolled during active disease. What was sequenced was peripheral blood. CDR3 nucleotide sequence: TGTGCCAGCAGCTTAGGCACTCCCCGAGATACGCAGTATTTT. This gives the protein CASSLGTPRDTQYF.